Below, one T cell receptor (beta chain) is given with its context. The assay was immunoSEQ multiplex PCR, and TCRdb's table has in-frame clones only and misses some. The sample yields about 150,000 clones, roughly 80% seen once. These data come from a study of blood T cell repertoires in COVID-19. The germline gives CDR1 SGDLS, CDR2 YYNGEE. The CDR3 length is 16 residues. V dropped 0 bases and J dropped 0; count of bases not matched to a gene: 3. This TCR was recovered from a woman aged 40 to 49 who had recovered from COVID-19. The chain employs TRBV9 and TRBJ2-3; 8 bases are a match to TRBD2. The source material was PBMCs or T cells enriched from blood (not recorded which). CDR3 amino acids: CASSVGVAGSTDTQYF. CDR3 bases: TGTGCCAGCAGCGTAGGGGTAGCGGGGAGCACAGATACGCAGTATTTT.